This entry lists 17 T cell receptor beta chains sequenced from one sample in a study of CD8 T cells in ankylosing spondylitis. Their recognized antigens are unknown. Study-wide points: A TCR beta motif of under 10 highly homologous variants appeared characteristic of ankylosing spondylitis blood.

TCRdb re-called the 5' RACE reads with MiXCR, one entry per CDR3 protein. The sample yields roughly 220,000 distinct CDR3 sequences, about 17% seen once. The sample was blood, either unsorted or a sorted T cell fraction (not recorded which). Receptor source: a male donor with ankylosing spondylitis.

This chain joins TRBV29-1 and TRBJ2-6, with a possible D match to TRBD2 (5 bases). The CDR3 has 18 amino acids. Germline V gives CDR1 SQVTM, CDR2 ANQGSEA. V was clipped by 4 bases and J by 0 bases, with 19 bases between them. The CDR3: CSVGRAEGQSSGANVLTF. The CDR3 DNA is TGCAGCGTTGGCCGTGCCGAGGGCCAAAGCTCTGGGGCCAACGTCCTGACTTTC.

This clonotype was counted a few times. This chain links TRBV28 with TRBJ2-2; 10 positions agree with TRBD1. V dropped 5 bases and J dropped 1; count of bases not matched to a gene: 16. The V gene's germline CDR1 is MDHEN and CDR2 SYDVKM. The CDR3 is 20 residues long. The CDR3 sequence is CASSPPTGTGVSVNTGELFF. CDR3 nucleotides: TGTGCCAGCAGTCCCCCGACCGGGACAGGGGTGAGCGTGAACACCGGGGAGCTGTTTTTT.

This clonotype was seen more than once but under ten times. The genes are TRBV6-1 and TRBJ1-2; D remains unclear. Germline V gene data show CDR1 as MNHNS and CDR2 as SASEGT. The germline V and J ends were trimmed by 10 bases and 7 bases, with 19 bases remaining between them. This CDR3 has 13 amino acids. CDR3 sequence: CATSFQLAGGYTF. As DNA, the CDR3 is TGTGCCACCTCGTTCCAGTTGGCCGGTGGCTACACCTTC.

Concerning this clonotype: The final CDR3 position lacks the conserved phenylalanine or tryptophan, pointing to a likely read error. The gene calls are TRBV6-5 and TRBJ1-1, with a tentative D call TRBD1 (5 bases). This CDR3 contains 15 residues. Germline V gene data show CDR1 as MNHEY and CDR2 as SVGAGI. V lost 0 bases and J 2 bases, leaving 10 bases between the germline ends. The CDR3: CASSYSPGLNTEAFL. The CDR3 DNA is TGTGCCAGCAGTTACTCGCCAGGGCTTAACACTGAAGCTTTCCTT.

In this sample, this clonotype turned up a few times. The V and J genes are TRBV15 and TRBJ2-2; weak D call: TRBD1 (6 bases). Looked up from germline, CDR1 is LNHNV and CDR2 is YYDKDF (reference sequence). The V gene lost 5 bases and the J gene lost 5 bases, with 9 bases spanning the gap. This CDR3 contains 13 residues. The CDR3 DNA follows: TGTGCCACCAGCTTAGACAGGACCGGGGAGCTGTTTTTT. It translates to CATSLDRTGELFF. Full variable domain (missing parts from reference TRBV15 and TRBJ2-2): DAMVIQNPRYQVTQFGKPVTLSCSQTLNHNVMYWYQQKSSQAPKLLFHYYDKDFNNEADTPDNFQSRRPNTSFCFLDIRSPGLGDTAMYLCATSLDRTGELFFGEGSRLTVL.

The CDR3: CASSLGGGRYNEQFF. Here the CDR3 DNA reads TGTGCCAGCAGTTTGGGCGGGGGAAGGTACAATGAGCAGTTCTTC. V is TRBV12-3 or TRBV12-4 and J is TRBJ2-1; 7 bases match TRBD2. The CDR3 has 15 residues. V shed 3 bases, J shed 4 bases, and the junction held 6 bases outside the gene matches.

The chain carries TRBV11-2 and TRBJ2-1; weak D call: TRBD2 (5 bases). The CDR3 spans 16 residues. Germline lookup yields CDR1 SGHAT and CDR2 FQNNGV. Trimming shortened V by 2 bases and J by 8 bases, and 19 bases separated the two germline ends. The CDR3: CASSLLAGVFPDEQFF. In DNA form, the CDR3 reads TGTGCCAGCAGCTTACTAGCCGGGGTTTTCCCAGATGAGCAGTTCTTC.

This clonotype was found a few times. The gene calls are TRBV7-9 and TRBJ1-2; no firm D call. CDR1 is SEHNR, CDR2 FQNEAQ, per germline (reference sequence). This CDR3 has 14 residues. V shed 3 bases and J shed 4 bases, with 12 bases lying between them. The DNA for the CDR3 is TGTGCCAGCAGCTTTGGGTCAGCATTCTATGGCTACACCTTC. It specifies CASSFGSAFYGYTF. Using reference TRBV7-9 and TRBJ1-2 for the parts outside the CDR3, the full variable domain is DTGVSQNPRHKITKRGQNVTFRCDPISEHNRLYWYRQTLGQGPEFLTYFQNEAQLEKSRLLSDRFSAERPKGSFSTLEIQRTEQGDSAMYLCASSFGSAFYGYTFGSGTRLTVV.

Only one count was recorded for this clonotype. The V and J genes are TRBV7-9 and TRBJ2-7; 7 positions agree with TRBD2. Per the germline V gene, CDR1 is SEHNR and CDR2 is FQNEAQ (reference sequence). Trimming took 4 bases from V and 3 from J; bases not matched to a gene: 9. The CDR3 runs to 15 residues. DNA for the CDR3: TGTGCCAGCAGCTCCCCGGCCGGGGGGAACTACGAGCAGTACTTC. Protein sequence: CASSSPAGGNYEQYF.

The gene calls are TRBV12-3 or TRBV12-4 and TRBJ2-1, with D possibly being TRBD1 (5 bases). V was clipped by 5 bases and J by 9 bases, with 5 bases between them. This CDR3 spans 10 amino acids. The CDR3 sequence is CASSRGEQFF. CDR3 DNA: TGTGCCAGCAGTAGGGGTGAGCAGTTCTTC.

This chain uses TRBV7-9 with TRBJ1-4; 8 bases fit TRBD1. The CDR3 loop spans 15 amino acids. Germline lookup yields CDR1 SEHNR and CDR2 FQNEAQ (reference sequence). The junction had 10 bases not matched to a gene; V was cut back by 5 bases and J by 8 bases. CDR3 in amino acids: CASSITGTGREKLFF. The CDR3 DNA follows: TGTGCCAGCAGCATAACCGGGACAGGAAGAGAAAAACTGTTTTTT.

This chain connects TRBV20-1 to TRBJ2-7; maybe TRBD2 (6 bases). CDR3 length: 14 residues. V was cut by 0 bases and J by 7 bases, with 16 bases left in between. Germline CDR1 and CDR2: DFQATT and SNEGSKA (reference sequence). CDR3 region: CSARDAGEAAEQYF. CDR3 in DNA: TGCAGTGCTAGAGACGCTGGGGAGGCGGCTGAGCAGTACTTC.

This clonotype was observed at least ten times. The V and J genes are TRBV7-9 and TRBJ1-1; D is unclear. Trimming left V 1 base short and J 7 bases short, with 16 bases between. The CDR3 is made up of 15 amino acids. Germline loops: CDR1 SEHNR, CDR2 FQNEAQ (reference sequence). In DNA, the CDR3 is TGTGCCAGCAGCTTAGGGGATGCGGATTTTGGTGAAGCTTTCTTT. It yields the protein CASSLGDADFGEAFF.

The V call is TRBV12-3 or TRBV12-4, the J call TRBJ2-7, with a tentative D call TRBD1 (5 bases). CDR3 length equals 15 residues. V was clipped by 3 bases and J by 4 bases, with 16 bases between them. For the CDR3, the DNA is TGTGCCAGCAGTTTTGGGCAGGGTTTCGAGTACGAGCAGTACTTC. This gives the protein CASSFGQGFEYEQYF.

This clonotype came up many times. The J gene is TRBJ1-4, the V gene TRBV7-9; no clear D. Looked up from germline, CDR1 is SEHNR and CDR2 is FQNEAQ (reference sequence). The V end was cut by 5 bases, the J end by 8 bases, with 15 bases between. This CDR3 is built from 14 residues. CDR3 protein: CASSPSGSEEKLFF. CDR3 nucleotides: TGTGCCAGCAGCCCGTCGGGTTCTGAAGAAAAACTGTTTTTT.

This clonotype appeared a few times. The V gene is TRBV13, the J gene TRBJ1-6, with 11 bases lining up with TRBD1. This CDR3 is 17 amino acids long. Germline V lookup: CDR1 PRHDT, CDR2 FYEKMQ (reference sequence). The V and J ends lost 5 bases and 8 bases, in that order; junction bases with no gene match: 11. CDR3 loop: CASSPSGTGGVDSPLHF. For the CDR3, the DNA is TGTGCCAGCAGCCCCTCCGGGACAGGGGGAGTGGATTCACCCCTCCACTTT.

The chain combines TRBV20-1 with TRBJ2-1; TRBD1 matches at 7 bases. The germline gives CDR1 DFQATT, CDR2 SNEGSKA (reference sequence). The V segment lost 0 bases and the J segment 3 bases; nucleotides outside the gene matches: 11. The CDR3 runs 17 residues. In nucleotides, the CDR3 is TGCAGTGCTAGAGATTCCTTCTCGGGACAGTACTACAATGAGCAGTTCTTC. It is translated as CSARDSFSGQYYNEQFF.